This T cell receptor beta chain was captured in a study of CD8 T cells in Susac syndrome. The RNA, about 0.5 to 1 ug, was put through reverse transcription using random hexamers. MiXCR was run by TCRdb on the immunoSEQ multiplex PCR reads, yielding one entry per CDR3 protein. The data show about 27,000 distinct CDR3 sequences, with roughly 92% seen just once and about 0.26% held by the top ten. The sequence was obtained from a human donor in good health. Material: CD8+ T cells from PBMCs.

CDR3 in DNA: TGTGCCAGCAGCTTATTCTCCGGGGGGGCCGGGGATGAGCAGTTCTTC. Protein: CASSLFSGGAGDEQFF. The V call is TRBV7-8, the J call TRBJ2-1; 8 positions agree with TRBD2. The CDR3 has 16 residues. V shed 2 bases and J 8 bases; nucleotides not matched to a gene: 11. Looked up from germline, CDR1 is SGHVS and CDR2 is FQNEAQ. Supplemented by reference TRBV7-8 and TRBJ2-1, the full variable domain reads GAGVSQSPRYKVAKRGQDVALRCDPISGHVSLFWYQQALGQGPEFLTYFQNEAQLDKSGLPSDRFFAERPEGSVSTLKIQRTQQEDSAVYLCASSLFSGGAGDEQFFGPGTRLTVL.